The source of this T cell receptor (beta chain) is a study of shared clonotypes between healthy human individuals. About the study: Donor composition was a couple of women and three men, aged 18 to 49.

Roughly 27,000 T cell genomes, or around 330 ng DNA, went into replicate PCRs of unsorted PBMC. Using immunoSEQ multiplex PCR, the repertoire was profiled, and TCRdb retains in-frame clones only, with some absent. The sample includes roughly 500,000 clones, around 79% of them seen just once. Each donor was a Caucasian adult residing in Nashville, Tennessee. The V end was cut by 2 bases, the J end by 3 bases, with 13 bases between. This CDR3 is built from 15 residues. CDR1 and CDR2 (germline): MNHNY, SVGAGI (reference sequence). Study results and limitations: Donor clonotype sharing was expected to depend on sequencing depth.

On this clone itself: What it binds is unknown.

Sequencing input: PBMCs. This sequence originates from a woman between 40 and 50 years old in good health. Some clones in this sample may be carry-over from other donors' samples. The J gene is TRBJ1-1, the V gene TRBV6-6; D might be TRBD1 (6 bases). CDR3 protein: CASSYGGQGHTEAFF. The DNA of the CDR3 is TGTGCCAGCAGTTACGGGGGGCAGGGTCACACTGAAGCTTTCTTT.